This T cell receptor (beta chain) comes out of a study of early T cells in non-severe SARS-CoV-2 infection. Across the study: The sequenced material was bulk RNA from unsorted whole blood, and its chains were unpaired. Whole-study results and caveats: There was a bias toward anti-spike CD8 responses in VDJdb matching, which missed private and CD4 specificities.

This clonotype was seen more than once but under ten times. The antigen is not known. The CDR3 length is 13 residues. Trimming cost V 1 base and J 3 bases, with 7 bases left between them. Germline V CDR1 and CDR2: SEHNR, FQNEAQ (reference sequence). Individual cDNA molecules received unique molecular identifiers during library preparation. MiXCR was run by TCRdb on the 5' RACE reads, yielding one entry per CDR3 protein. The table has 40,000 to 55,000 distinct CDR3 sequences, 9.5% to 15% seen once. The TCR originated in an adult who was a healthcare worker with PCR-confirmed SARS-CoV-2 infection or an uninfected control (not recorded which). The V gene is TRBV7-9, the J gene TRBJ2-7; unclear D gene. The specimen sequenced was whole blood. CDR3 nucleotide sequence: TGTGCCAGCAGCTTAGGCTCCATCTACGAGCAGTACTTC. It translates to CASSLGSIYEQYF. Variable domain in full (rest from reference TRBV7-9 and TRBJ2-7): DTGVSQNPRHKITKRGQNVTFRCDPISEHNRLYWYRQTLGQGPEFLTYFQNEAQLEKSRLLSDRFSAERPKGSFSTLEIQRTEQGDSAMYLCASSLGSIYEQYFGPGTRLTVT.